This is a list of T cell receptor beta chains from one sample in a study of identical twins. TCRdb ran MiXCR on the 5' RACE reads and lists one entry per CDR3 protein. Among roughly 250,000 distinct CDR3 sequences listed, more than 13% were seen once. Sequences were obtained from memory (CD45RO+) T cells sorted from blood. These TCRs come from a woman younger than 30 in good health. The conserved cysteine and the conserved F or W are not part of the CDR3 here. Each record gives: V gene, CDR3 length, clone size, J gene, CDR3 protein. Only some rows state a clone size, as once, few, many or a class for expanded clones.

TRBV5-1	14	few	TRBJ2-3	ASSLVSGGDTDTQY
TRBV3-1	16	-	TRBJ2-2	ASSLTTTSASNTGELF
TRBV6-2/TRBV6-3	13	many	TRBJ2-2	ASSYGTSDTGELF
TRBV15	14	many	TRBJ2-5	ATRAPRASGEETQY
TRBV20-1	11	-	TRBJ1-5	SARDSRGQPQH
TRBV20-1	10	many	TRBJ1-5	SAGEGTQPQH
TRBV6-1	11	few	TRBJ1-2	ASSNLPVYGYT
TRBV6-5	12	few	TRBJ1-6	ASSYRGDNSPLH
TRBV9	12	few	TRBJ1-5	ASSPAGGFQPQH
TRBV3-1	15	few	TRBJ2-3	ASSQGPSGAPARTQY
TRBV5-1	18	few	TRBJ2-5	ASSYGSSFLTGGIKETQY
TRBV6-1	16	few	TRBJ2-6	ASKIERDFVSGANVLT
TRBV20-1	10	-	TRBJ2-7	SARDRAAEQY
TRBV12-3/TRBV12-4	11	many	TRBJ2-3	ASRPTSTDTQY
TRBV5-1	16	few	TRBJ1-1	ASSQIRGHLNPNTEAF
TRBV6-1	11	few	TRBJ1-5	ASSEVLSQPQH
TRBV5-1	8	-	TRBJ2-3	ASSFWLQY
TRBV29-1	12	many	TRBJ2-1	SVLGLADYNEQF
TRBV5-1	10	-	TRBJ2-7	ASKGVSYEQY
TRBV5-5	12	-	TRBJ2-1	ASSFEWGHNEQF
TRBV10-3	14	few	TRBJ2-5	AISRESGRPQETQY
TRBV5-1	11	many	TRBJ2-1	ASSLLEGNEQF
TRBV6-2/TRBV6-3	10	many	TRBJ2-3	ASGSTRNTQY
TRBV4-1	14	few	TRBJ2-4	ASSQVTSGGKNIQY
TRBV12-3/TRBV12-4	13	many	TRBJ1-3	ASSARFHSGNTIY
TRBV7-6	11	-	TRBJ2-7	ASSRAVAYEQY
TRBV30	11	-	TRBJ2-5	AWSVRRVETQY
TRBV10-3	13	few	TRBJ1-2	AISELALGRYGYT
TRBV3-1	14	few	TRBJ1-3	ASSQSRIRSGNTIY
TRBV25-1	13	-	TRBJ2-3	ASSDSRTLGDTQY
TRBV20-1	9	-	TRBJ2-5	SASPHETQY
TRBV4-3	14	-	TRBJ1-2	ASSQENWDRGDGYT
TRBV20-1	12	few	TRBJ1-1	SARAAGPNTEAF
TRBV2	13	few	TRBJ2-3	ASSEELWETDTQY
TRBV12-3/TRBV12-4	11	-	TRBJ2-5	ASSFQSRETQY
TRBV27	11	-	TRBJ2-3	ASSFGSWDTQY
TRBV12-3/TRBV12-4	13	-	TRBJ1-1	ASRAGASESTEAF
TRBV27	12	once	TRBJ2-2	ASMGYGNTGGLF
TRBV11-2	12	few	TRBJ2-7	ASSFDREYYEQY
TRBV7-7	12	few	TRBJ2-2	ASSWGTVTGELF
TRBV7-6	14	-	TRBJ2-7	ASSALTSDSLYEQY
TRBV7-9	11	-	TRBJ1-1	ATEQGLNTEAF
TRBV4-1	15	-	TRBJ2-3	ASSLVVVREGTDTQY